The 30 T cell receptor beta chains listed next were all sequenced from one sample in a study of HIV-infected patients and healthy controls. Each CDR3 protein is one row after TCRdb ran MiXCR on the 5' RACE reads. The sample has around 67,000 distinct CDR3 sequences; approximately 15% are singletons. The sequencing sample was made of CD4+ T cells from blood. All receptors come from a human donor in good health.

This sequence joins TRBV14 and TRBJ1-6; 7 bases match TRBD1. In germline, CDR1 is SGHDN, CDR2 FVKESK. This CDR3 comprises 15 residues. V was pared by 0 bases and J by 11 bases, with 7 bases of the junction left unmatched. The CDR3 DNA follows: TGTGCCAGCAGCCAAGATTCGCGGAGGGGGCCACCCCTCCACTTT. It specifies CASSQDSRRGPPLHF.

V usage is TRBV5-4 and J usage is TRBJ2-3; no definite D call. The V gene lost 0 bases and the J gene lost 6 bases, with 14 bases spanning the gap. This CDR3 is 15 amino acids long. The germline V gene has CDR1 SGHNT and CDR2 YYREEE (reference sequence). CDR3 in DNA: TGTGCCAGCAGCTTGGAACGGTCCCTGGAGGATACGCAGTATTTT. Encoded protein: CASSLERSLEDTQYF.

CDR3 coding DNA: TGTGCCAGCAGTTTGGAGAGCTCTGGGGCCAACGTCCTGACTTTC. Translated: CASSLESSGANVLTF. The rearrangement joins TRBV12-3 or TRBV12-4 to TRBJ2-6; D is undetermined. The V end was cut by 3 bases, the J end by 0 bases, with 6 bases between. The CDR3 has 15 amino acids.

Only a few counts were recorded for this clonotype. This CDR3 reads CASSFSGVTDTQYF. For the CDR3, the DNA is TGTGCCAGCAGCTTCAGCGGGGTCACAGATACGCAGTATTTT. The rearrangement uses TRBV7-2 and TRBJ2-3; 7 bases agree with TRBD2. This CDR3 region has 14 residues. The germline gives CDR1 SGHTA, CDR2 FQGNSA. Trimming took 3 bases from V and 2 from J; bases not matched to a gene: 2.

There are a few counts of this clonotype. The chain joins TRBV19 to TRBJ2-1; TRBD1 aligns across 9 bases. Germline CDR1 is LNHDA and CDR2 is SQIVND (reference sequence). This CDR3 is 15 amino acids long. V lost 5 bases, J lost 5 bases, and 7 bases stayed unmatched. CDR3: CASSLDRGRNNEQFF. CDR3 nucleotide sequence: TGTGCCAGTAGTCTGGACAGGGGACGCAACAATGAGCAGTTCTTC.

The genes are TRBV18 and TRBJ1-1, with D possibly matching TRBD1 (5 bases). This CDR3 has 14 residues. V dropped 3 bases and J dropped 0 bases, with 8 bases sitting between them. CDR1 is KGHSH, CDR2 LQKENI, per germline. The CDR3 is CASSPPGLNTEAFF. The CDR3 DNA reads TGTGCCAGCTCACCTCCGGGACTGAACACTGAAGCTTTCTTT.

The chain carries TRBV6-6 and TRBJ2-3; TRBD1 agrees at 8 bases. J lost 2 bases, V lost 6 bases, and 4 bases had no gene match. This CDR3 has 14 amino acids. The V gene's germline CDR1 is MNHNY and CDR2 SVGAGI (reference sequence). The CDR3 region has the DNA TGTGCCAGCAGGGCAGGGGGCTCCACAGATACGCAGTATTTT. Translation: CASRAGGSTDTQYF.

V usage is TRBV6-5 and J usage is TRBJ2-1, with no clear D. V lost 6 bases to trimming and J lost 0 bases, with 12 bases between them. The length of the CDR3 is 15 residues. The germline gives CDR1 MNHEY, CDR2 SVGAGI. The DNA of the CDR3 is TGTGCCAGCAGACAAATGACCAGCTCCTACAATGAGCAGTTCTTC. Translating gives CASRQMTSSYNEQFF.

This clonotype was seen many times. This chain links TRBV7-6 with TRBJ2-1; possible D gene TRBD2, 5 bases. The CDR3 consists of 17 residues. V was shortened by 0 bases and J by 0 bases, with 12 bases between the two germline ends. Germline loops: CDR1 SGHVS, CDR2 FNYEAQ. In nucleotides, the CDR3 is TGTGCCAGCAGCTTAGCTCTGGCCGGGGTCTCCTACAATGAGCAGTTCTTC. Protein: CASSLALAGVSYNEQFF.

Only a few counts were recorded for this clonotype. V usage is TRBV7-9 and J usage is TRBJ2-1; D may correspond to TRBD1 or TRBD2 (5 bases each). The CDR3 has 13 amino acids. Trimming took off 5 bases at V and 9 bases at J, with 14 bases between the two ends. Germline V gene data show CDR1 as SEHNR and CDR2 as FQNEAQ (reference sequence). CDR3 in amino acids: CASSPQGVGEQFF. Written as DNA, the CDR3 is TGTGCCAGCAGCCCGCAGGGAGTAGGTGAGCAGTTCTTC.

The V gene is TRBV19, the J gene TRBJ2-6; TRBD1 matches 7 bases. This CDR3 has 17 amino acids. Germline loops: CDR1 LNHDA, CDR2 SQIVND (reference sequence). V dropped 3 bases and J dropped 1; count of bases not matched to a gene: 6. The DNA for the CDR3 is TGTGCCAGTAGTATTGGGCAGGGGGTTTCTGGGGCCAACGTCCTGACTTTC. This sequence encodes CASSIGQGVSGANVLTF.

The chain links TRBV28 to TRBJ2-1, with 7 bases that match TRBD2. Germline CDR1 MDHEN, CDR2 SYDVKM. The CDR3 totals 15 residues. V dropped 4 bases and J dropped 3; count of bases not matched to a gene: 6. Here the CDR3 reads CASSSHGGGYNEQFF. DNA of the CDR3: TGTGCCAGCAGTTCCCATGGGGGGGGCTACAATGAGCAGTTCTTC.

The J gene is TRBJ1-4, the V gene TRBV20-1; D possibly corresponds to TRBD1 (5 bases). The germline gives CDR1 DFQATT, CDR2 SNEGSKA (reference sequence). V was clipped by 7 bases and J by 7 bases, with 13 bases between them. This CDR3 is built from 12 residues. CDR3 sequence: CSGGRAGEKLFF. For the CDR3, the DNA is TGCAGTGGGGGCAGGGCGGGTGAAAAACTGTTTTTT.

V is TRBV29-1 and J is TRBJ2-5, with TRBD2 matching over 9 bases. The CDR3 runs to 12 residues. V trimming: 7 bases; J trimming: 4 bases; junction bases outside the gene matches: 4. Germline-derived CDR1 and CDR2 are SQVTM and ANQGSEA. Written as DNA, the CDR3 is TGCAGCGGGGCGGGGGGGGCAGAGACCCAGTACTTC. As protein: CSGAGGAETQYF.

The chain is built from TRBV7-8 and TRBJ2-7; 8 bases are a match to TRBD2. Germline values: CDR1 SGHVS, CDR2 FQNEAQ. The CDR3 extends over 15 amino acids. Germline trimming cut 3 bases from V and 12 bases from J; bases unmatched to any gene: 16. CDR3 residues: CASSFGREGPLNLYF. For the CDR3, the DNA is TGTGCCAGCAGCTTTGGCCGGGAGGGCCCCTTGAATTTGTACTTC.

This clonotype has ten or more counts. This chain joins TRBV2 and TRBJ2-3, with unresolved D. V lost 6 bases, J lost 4 bases, and 17 bases lay in between. Germline CDR1 reads SNHLY; CDR2 reads FYNNEI. The CDR3 has 15 amino acids. CDR3 in DNA: TGTGCCAGCAGACCCCTAGAGCGTGGCGCAGATACGCAGTATTTT. Translated: CASRPLERGADTQYF.

This clonotype was counted between two and nine times. CDR3 coding DNA: TGCAGTGCGCTTCTAAGGGGGGCAGGTAATTCACCCCTCCACTTT. Protein: CSALLRGAGNSPLHF. This chain connects TRBV20-1 to TRBJ1-6; possibly TRBD1 for D (6 bases). V was shortened by 6 bases and J by 6 bases, with 18 bases between the two germline ends. Germline V gene data show CDR1 as DFQATT and CDR2 as SNEGSKA (reference sequence). This CDR3 region has 15 residues.

The chain uses TRBV12-3 or TRBV12-4 and TRBJ2-4, with D possibly TRBD2 on 7 matching bases. V was trimmed by 3 bases and J by 0 bases, leaving 15 bases between them. CDR3 size: 17 residues. The CDR3: CASSLGGTHIAKNIQYF. DNA for the CDR3: TGTGCCAGCAGTTTGGGAGGGACACATATAGCCAAAAACATTCAGTACTTC.

The chain couples TRBV12-3 or TRBV12-4 to TRBJ1-1, with TRBD1 identical over 12 bases. The V gene end was trimmed by 6 bases and the J gene end by 5 bases; junction bases not matched to a gene: 4. The length of the CDR3 is 14 residues. The CDR3 DNA reads as TGTGCCAGCAGGGGGGACAGGGGGCGTACTGAAGCTTTCTTT. This translates into CASRGDRGRTEAFF.

At least ten counts were recorded for this clonotype. This rearrangement joins TRBV11-3 to TRBJ2-1, with 9 bases identical to TRBD2. Germline values: CDR1 SGHNT, CDR2 YENEEA. CDR3 length equals 15 residues. V shed 8 bases, J shed 0 bases, and the junction held 5 bases outside the gene matches. In nucleotides, the CDR3 is TGTGCCAGCGGCTATAGCGGGAGCTCCTACAATGAGCAGTTCTTC. Translated, it gives CASGYSGSSYNEQFF.

The chain carries TRBV27 and TRBJ1-6, with TRBD1 as a possible D gene (5 bases). This CDR3 spans 13 amino acids. Trimming removed 5 bases at V and 4 bases at J, with 6 bases between. Germline V gene data show CDR1 as MNHEY and CDR2 as SMNVEV (reference sequence). The CDR3 protein is CASSPGYNSPLHF. The DNA for the CDR3 is TGTGCCAGCAGTCCAGGGTATAATTCACCCCTCCACTTT.

At least ten counts were recorded for this clonotype. The chain couples TRBV15 to TRBJ2-2, with D possibly called TRBD1 or TRBD2 (7 bases each). The CDR3 length is 16 residues. V dropped 0 bases and J dropped 6 bases, with 14 bases sitting between them. Germline lookup yields CDR1 LNHNV and CDR2 YYDKDF (reference sequence). CDR3 amino acids: CATSRDLGGGPGELFF. Here the CDR3 DNA reads TGTGCCACCAGCAGAGATTTGGGAGGGGGCCCCGGGGAGCTGTTTTTT.

J is TRBJ2-7 and V is TRBV20-1; perhaps TRBD1 as D (6 bases). Germline loops: CDR1 DFQATT, CDR2 SNEGSKA (reference sequence). CDR3 size: 14 residues. V gave up 0 bases and J gave up 1 base, with 10 bases separating them. CDR3 nucleotide sequence: TGCAGTGCTAGAGATATAACAGGGTCCTACGAGCAGTACTTC. It specifies CSARDITGSYEQYF.

The chain carries TRBV20-1 and TRBJ1-5; D is perhaps TRBD1 (5 bases). The germline gives CDR1 DFQATT, CDR2 SNEGSKA (reference sequence). Deletions cut 0 bases from V and 5 bases from J, with 14 bases between. The CDR3 extends over 15 amino acids. CDR3 in DNA: TGCAGTGCTAGAGATCTGGGGGAGTTCGATCAGCCCCAGCATTTT. This sequence encodes CSARDLGEFDQPQHF.

This chain uses TRBV7-2 with TRBJ2-1; TRBD2 agrees at 9 bases. The germline V gene has CDR1 SGHTA and CDR2 FQGNSA. This CDR3 contains 17 residues. V shed 3 bases and J 6 bases; nucleotides not matched to a gene: 12. CDR3 sequence (DNA): TGTGCCAGCAGCTTGTTGATTAGGGGACTAGCCCCCAATGAGCAGTTCTTC. Protein: CASSLLIRGLAPNEQFF.

The V and J genes are TRBV20-1 and TRBJ2-7, with D unresolved. This CDR3 has 12 residues. V lost 3 bases and J 2 bases, leaving 8 bases between the germline ends. Germline-derived CDR1 and CDR2 are DFQATT and SNEGSKA (reference sequence). The CDR3 DNA follows: TGCAGTGCTAGGGGCCCAGCCTACGAGCAGTACTTC. Its protein is CSARGPAYEQYF.

V and J are TRBV5-1 and TRBJ1-5; maybe TRBD1 (5 bases). Deletions cut 0 bases from V and 6 bases from J, with 10 bases between. CDR1 SGHRS and CDR2 YFSETQ come from the germline V gene. This CDR3 has 14 amino acids. CDR3 nucleotide sequence: TGCGCCAGCAGCTTGGATTCCGGGGGTCAGCCCCAGCATTTT. This translates into CASSLDSGGQPQHF.

In its sample, this clonotype was seen a few times. This sequence joins TRBV5-1 and TRBJ2-2; D remains ambiguous. Deletions cut 3 bases from V and 6 bases from J, with 15 bases between. The CDR3 length is 15 residues. CDR1 SGHRS and CDR2 YFSETQ come from the germline V gene. This CDR3 is CASSSEAWAAGELFF. In DNA, the CDR3 is TGCGCCAGCAGCTCCGAGGCCTGGGCCGCCGGGGAGCTGTTTTTT. Looking up the rest from reference TRBV5-1 and TRBJ2-2 gives the full variable domain: KAGVTQTPRYLIKTRGQQVTLSCSPISGHRSVSWYQQTPGQGLQFLFEYFSETQRNKGNFPGRFSGRQFSNSRSEMNVSTLELGDSALYLCASSSEAWAAGELFFGEGSRLTVL.

This clonotype turned up a few times. The chain combines TRBV7-8 with TRBJ1-5; D is ambiguous. Germline CDR1 and CDR2: SGHVS and FQNEAQ. Trimming took off 5 bases at V and 4 bases at J, with 15 bases between the two ends. The CDR3 loop spans 15 amino acids. CDR3 nucleotide sequence: TGTGCCAGCAGCCTAGTCTGGAGCGGGAATCAGCCCCAGCATTTT. It is translated as CASSLVWSGNQPQHF.

This chain uses TRBV5-6 with TRBJ2-2; D perhaps matches TRBD2 (6 bases). With 2 bases removed from V and 2 bases from J, the gap between germline ends came to 10 bases. In germline, CDR1 is SGHDT, CDR2 YYEEEE. The CDR3 loop spans 15 amino acids. The chain's CDR3 is CASSFNGRNTGELFF. As DNA, the CDR3 is TGTGCCAGCAGCTTCAACGGGAGAAACACCGGGGAGCTGTTTTTT.